Listed here are 2 T cell receptor beta chains from one sample, sequenced in a study of T-cell memory formation after mild COVID-19. TCRdb redid the calling of the 5' RACE reads with MiXCR, one entry per CDR3 protein. The data contain 350,000 or so distinct CDR3 sequences, around 20% of them singletons. The sequencing sample was made of PBMCs or a T cell subset sorted from them (not recorded which). These receptors all come from a man aged 18 to 30 who had mild COVID-19 (a few samples of this study predate the infection). Cell type and time point are not known.

This clonotype came up a few times. This sequence joins TRBV18 and TRBJ2-5; 13 nucleotides match TRBD2. The CDR3 runs to 17 residues. The germline CDR1 and CDR2 sequences are KGHSH and LQKENI. Unmatched junction bases numbered 12, after V lost 6 bases and J lost 5 bases. CDR3 region: CASSLGTSGTSWETQYF. CDR3 nucleotides: TGTGCCAGCTCGCTCGGGACTAGCGGGACCTCATGGGAGACCCAGTACTTC.

The V gene is TRBV12-3 or TRBV12-4, the J gene TRBJ2-6; the D call may be TRBD1 or TRBD2 (5 bases each). The CDR3 sequence is 18 residues long. V dropped 1 base and J dropped 4 bases, with 17 bases sitting between them. CDR3 loop: CASSLGFGDPSGANVLTF. In DNA, the CDR3 is TGTGCCAGCAGTTTAGGTTTTGGGGACCCTTCCGGGGCCAACGTCCTGACTTTC.